What follows are 26 T cell receptor beta chains derived from one specimen sequenced in a study of shared clonotypes between healthy human individuals. Clones were sequenced by immunoSEQ multiplex PCR, and TCRdb holds only the in-frame ones, with some missing. The sample consists of about 330,000 clones, 74% of them appearing once. Sequenced sample: memory CD4+ T cells sorted from blood. As to subset: CD45RA-negative fraction. The receptors originated from a man between 25 and 39 years old in good health.

This CDR3 is CASSQHGLAGYTQYF. CDR3 nucleotides: TGTGCCAGCAGCCAACACGGACTAGCGGGATATACCCAGTACTTC. The chain joins TRBV7-2 to TRBJ2-5; 12 bases line up with TRBD2. The CDR3 is 15 amino acids. Germline CDR1 reads SGHTA; CDR2 reads FQGNSA. V gave up 5 bases and J gave up 8 bases; unmatched junction bases: 9.

This clone was observed a handful of times. V is TRBV7-8 and J is TRBJ2-1, with TRBD2 as a possible D gene (5 bases). The CDR3 runs to 13 residues. V was trimmed by 5 bases and J by 8 bases, leaving 13 bases between them. Germline lookup yields CDR1 SGHVS and CDR2 FQNEAQ. In DNA form, the CDR3 reads TGTGCCAGCAGCCCGCTGGGGAGATATGAGCAGTTCTTC. It codes for CASSPLGRYEQFF.

The J gene is TRBJ1-5, the V gene TRBV15; no clear D. Trimming removed 8 bases from V and 0 bases from J, with 14 bases in between. Germline V gene sequence: CDR1 LNHNV, CDR2 YYDKDF (reference sequence). This CDR3 is 15 amino acids long. The CDR3 protein is CATPNLGVSNQPQHF. The CDR3 region has the DNA TGTGCCACCCCTAATCTGGGAGTTAGCAATCAGCCCCAGCATTTT. Full variable domain (outside the CDR3, taken from reference TRBV15 and TRBJ1-5): DAMVIQNPRYQVTQFGKPVTLSCSQTLNHNVMYWYQQKSSQAPKLLFHYYDKDFNNEADTPDNFQSRRPNTSFCFLDIRSPGLGDTAMYLCATPNLGVSNQPQHFGDGTRLSIL.

This rearrangement joins TRBV5-1 to TRBJ1-1; perhaps TRBD1 as D (5 bases). V was cut by 0 bases and J by 1 base, with 16 bases left in between. Germline V gene sequence: CDR1 SGHRS, CDR2 YFSETQ. The CDR3 runs to 17 residues. The CDR3 spells CASSLGIPRGSNTEAFF. DNA of the CDR3: TGCGCCAGCAGCTTGGGAATTCCCCGGGGCTCGAACACTGAAGCTTTCTTT.

This chain links TRBV28 with TRBJ2-7; no firm D call. This CDR3 region has 16 residues. In germline, CDR1 is MDHEN, CDR2 SYDVKM. V was clipped by 4 bases and J by 2 bases, with 18 bases between them. In nucleotides, the CDR3 is TGTGCCAGCAGTTATTCGAGGTCCCACCGGGCCTACGAGCAGTACTTC. Amino acid sequence: CASSYSRSHRAYEQYF. Looking up the rest from reference TRBV28 and TRBJ2-7 gives the full variable domain: DVKVTQSSRYLVKRTGEKVFLECVQDMDHENMFWYRQDPGLGLRLIYFSYDVKMKEKGDIPEGYSVSREKKERFSLILESASTNQTSMYLCASSYSRSHRAYEQYFGPGTRLTVT.

V gene TRBV28 combines with J gene TRBJ2-3; TRBD1 might be the D (6 bases). V dropped 1 base and J dropped 1 base, with 12 bases sitting between them. CDR1 and CDR2 (germline): MDHEN, SYDVKM. The CDR3 has 16 residues. This CDR3 is CASSLLGQGRTDTQYF. As DNA, the CDR3 is TGTGCCAGCAGTTTATTAGGGCAGGGGCGCACAGATACGCAGTATTTT.

V gene TRBV10-3 combines with J gene TRBJ1-1; possible D gene TRBD1, 5 bases. The CDR3 consists of 12 residues. The germline V and J ends were trimmed by 4 bases and 11 bases, with 14 bases remaining between them. The germline V gene encodes CDR1 ENHRY and CDR2 SYGVKD. The CDR3 nucleotides read TGTGCCATCAGTGCTCTGGGGGAAGTGGCTTTCTTT. Its protein is CAISALGEVAFF.

This clone was detected only once. This rearrangement joins TRBV27 to TRBJ2-2; perhaps TRBD2 as D (6 bases). Trimming left V 5 bases short and J 3 bases short, with 34 bases between. CDR3 length equals 22 residues. CDR1 MNHEY and CDR2 SMNVEV come from the germline V gene (reference sequence). The CDR3 loop is CASSPVYPPRWGGLNYTGELFF. CDR3 nucleotides: TGTGCCAGCAGTCCCGTTTATCCCCCTCGCTGGGGAGGCTTGAATTACACCGGGGAGCTGTTTTTT.

The V and J genes are TRBV10-3 and TRBJ2-3; no clear D. With 3 bases removed from V and 1 base from J, the gap between germline ends came to 11 bases. The CDR3 is made up of 15 amino acids. Per the germline V gene, CDR1 is ENHRY and CDR2 is SYGVKD. CDR3 coding DNA: TGTGCCATCAGTGAATCGGTGCTGGGCACAGATACGCAGTATTTT. Amino acids: CAISESVLGTDTQYF.

This clone has just a few counts. The chain links TRBV7-9 to TRBJ2-1; TRBD2 is a possible D gene (7 bases). Trimming left V 11 bases short and J 15 bases short, with 17 bases between. CDR1 and CDR2 (germline): SEHNR, FQNEAQ (reference sequence). CDR3 length equals 10 residues. The CDR3 nucleotides read TGTGCCCTCGGGGGGCCGGTTAGGTTCTTC. Translating it yields CALGGPVRFF.

V is TRBV15 and J is TRBJ1-1, with D unclear. CDR1 and CDR2 from the germline V gene are LNHNV and YYDKDF (reference sequence). V was shortened by 7 bases and J by 2 bases, with 11 bases between the two germline ends. CDR3 length: 13 amino acids. CDR3 DNA: TGTGCCACCAAAGGGAGCGATAACACTGAAGCTTTCTTT. Translated: CATKGSDNTEAFF.

The rearrangement uses TRBV5-3 and TRBJ2-7; 7 bases agree with TRBD1. TRBV5-3 is an ORF, and what it does is uncertain. With V trimmed by 0 bases and J by 3 bases, 12 bases remained unmatched. CDR3 size: 17 residues. The CDR3 loop reads CARSLDIGGIGRYEQYF. CDR3 bases: TGTGCCAGAAGCTTGGACATAGGGGGCATCGGACGCTACGAGCAGTACTTC.

The V call is TRBV18, the J call TRBJ2-1; 7 bases are shared with TRBD2. The germline V gene has CDR1 KGHSH and CDR2 LQKENI. The CDR3 consists of 16 residues. The J segment lost 9 bases and the V segment lost 3 bases, leaving 14 bases of the junction unmatched. Written as DNA, the CDR3 is TGTGCCAGCTCACCCCCATCTTCCGGGAGGTCTGGTGAGCAGTTCTTC. Protein sequence: CASSPPSSGRSGEQFF.

The V gene is TRBV7-2, the J gene TRBJ2-1; D not certain. The germline V and J ends were trimmed by 2 bases and 8 bases, with 13 bases remaining between them. From germline, CDR1 is SGHTA and CDR2 FQGNSA. The CDR3 is made up of 14 amino acids. The CDR3 loop reads CASSLYGQDHEQFF. The CDR3 DNA reads TGTGCCAGCAGCTTATATGGGCAGGACCATGAGCAGTTCTTC. Full variable domain (outside the CDR3, taken from reference TRBV7-2 and TRBJ2-1): GAGVSQSPSNKVTEKGKDVELRCDPISGHTALYWYRQSLGQGLEFLIYFQGNSAPDKSGLPSDRFSAERTGGSVSTLTIQRTQQEDSAVYLCASSLYGQDHEQFFGPGTRLTVL.

The chain couples TRBV18 to TRBJ1-2, with a possible D match to TRBD1 (5 bases). Trimming pared 5 bases from V and 5 bases from J, leaving 12 bases between. CDR3 length equals 13 residues. CDR1 is KGHSH, CDR2 LQKENI, per germline. CDR3 bases: TGTGCCAGCTCAGCCGGACAAGTTTATGGCTACACCTTC. Its translation is CASSAGQVYGYTF.

This clone was detected a few times. This rearrangement joins TRBV5-4 to TRBJ2-1; D might be TRBD2 (6 bases). The CDR3 contains 16 residues. In germline, CDR1 is SGHNT, CDR2 YYREEE (reference sequence). Between the trimmed V and J ends, which lost 0 bases and 5 bases, there was a span of 15 bases. CDR3 nucleotide sequence: TGTGCCAGCAGCTTGGCCCTTGGCGGGGACGACAATGAGCAGTTCTTC. Translated: CASSLALGGDDNEQFF.

In this sample, this clone turned up a few times. The rearrangement links TRBV6-6 to TRBJ2-1; D possibly corresponds to TRBD1 (6 bases). Germline-derived CDR1 and CDR2 are MNHNY and SVGAGI (reference sequence). V lost 8 bases to trimming and J lost 7 bases, with 18 bases between them. The CDR3 runs 14 residues. The CDR3 loop reads CASDSTGGRNEQFF. CDR3 coding DNA: TGTGCCAGCGACTCGACAGGAGGTAGGAATGAGCAGTTCTTC.

This clone came up once. The chain uses TRBV28 and TRBJ1-5; 8 bases are shared with TRBD1. CDR1 is MDHEN, CDR2 SYDVKM, per germline. J lost 5 bases, V lost 5 bases, and 20 bases had no gene match. The CDR3 totals 19 residues. CDR3 region: CASSGGPGQGSLLHQPQHF. The CDR3 DNA sequence: TGTGCCAGCAGTGGAGGGCCAGGACAGGGCTCCCTACTTCATCAGCCCCAGCATTTT.

This rearrangement joins TRBV7-8 to TRBJ2-5, with TRBD2 as a possible D gene (7 bases). The V gene's germline CDR1 is SGHVS and CDR2 FQNEAQ. The CDR3 sequence is 16 residues long. V lost 1 base and J lost 5, with 17 bases in between. In DNA, the CDR3 is TGTGCCAGCAGCTTAGTCGGTCGGGGGGCGGGCGAGACCCAGTACTTC. It specifies CASSLVGRGAGETQYF.

This clone was recorded a few times. The rearrangement uses TRBV30 and TRBJ1-4; D might be TRBD1 (6 bases). Trimming cost V 2 bases and J 0 bases, with 16 bases left between them. CDR1 and CDR2 (germline): GTSNPN, SVGIG (reference sequence). The CDR3 runs to 17 residues. The chain's CDR3 is CAWSTGQPSATNEKLFF. The CDR3 region has the DNA TGTGCCTGGAGTACCGGACAGCCCAGTGCAACTAATGAAAAACTGTTTTTT. Combining the CDR3 with reference TRBV30 and TRBJ1-4 gives the whole variable domain SQTIHQWPATLVQPVGSPLSLECTVEGTSNPNLYWYRQAAGRGLQLLFYSVGIGQISSEVPQNLSASRPQDRQFILSSKKLLLSDSGFYLCAWSTGQPSATNEKLFFGSGTQLSVL.

The table lists this clone with a count of one. The chain is built from TRBV5-1 and TRBJ2-3; 12 bases line up with TRBD2. CDR1 SGHRS and CDR2 YFSETQ come from the germline V gene. Losses at the gene ends were 0 bases for V and 4 bases for J; bases not matched to a gene: 9. The CDR3 consists of 18 residues. CDR3: CASSLGPTSGRSADTQYF. The CDR3 nucleotides read TGCGCCAGCAGCTTGGGACCAACTAGCGGGAGGAGCGCAGATACGCAGTATTTT.

The chain uses TRBV27 and TRBJ2-5; TRBD1 might be the D (7 bases). The CDR3 is made up of 14 amino acids. Germline V CDR1 and CDR2: MNHEY, SMNVEV (reference sequence). V lost 7 bases, J lost 7 bases, and 19 bases lay in between. The CDR3 DNA sequence: TGTGCCAGCAACTCAGGGGGGACGGGGGCGACCCAGTACTTC. It translates to CASNSGGTGATQYF.

The table lists this clone with many counts. V is TRBV13 and J is TRBJ2-5; TRBD2 matches 11 bases. The CDR3 totals 15 residues. Germline V CDR1 and CDR2: PRHDT, FYEKMQ (reference sequence). The junction had 1 base not matched to a gene; V was cut back by 2 bases and J by 2 bases. The chain's CDR3 is CASSLRLAGQETQYF. In nucleotides, the CDR3 is TGTGCCAGCAGCTTAAGACTAGCGGGGCAAGAGACCCAGTACTTC.

This sequence joins TRBV19 and TRBJ1-2, with TRBD1 matching over 8 bases. With V trimmed by 6 bases and J by 1 base, 4 bases remained unmatched. The CDR3 spans 14 residues. The germline V gene has CDR1 LNHDA and CDR2 SQIVND (reference sequence). The CDR3 bases are TGTGCCAGTAGACAGGGGGAGTATAACTATGGCTACACCTTC. This translates into CASRQGEYNYGYTF. Looking up the rest from reference TRBV19 and TRBJ1-2 gives the full variable domain: DGGITQSPKYLFRKEGQNVTLSCEQNLNHDAMYWYRQDPGQGLRLIYYSQIVNDFQKGDIAEGYSVSREKKESFPLTVTSAQKNPTAFYLCASRQGEYNYGYTFGSGTRLTVV.

The chain couples TRBV11-2 to TRBJ1-5; unclear D gene. Per the germline V gene, CDR1 is SGHAT and CDR2 is FQNNGV. V was cut by 1 base and J by 3 bases, with 4 bases left in between. CDR3 length: 13 amino acids. The CDR3 sequence is CASSLGPNQPQHF. For the CDR3, the DNA is TGTGCCAGCAGCTTAGGACCCAATCAGCCCCAGCATTTT.

This chain connects TRBV7-9 to TRBJ2-5; 8 bases are a match to TRBD2. Germline V gives CDR1 SEHNR, CDR2 FQNEAQ (reference sequence). After removal of 5 bases from V and 0 bases from J, the junction contained 5 bases not matched to a gene. This CDR3 is built from 15 residues. This CDR3 reads CASSHSGDYQETQYF. As DNA, the CDR3 is TGTGCCAGCAGCCATAGCGGGGATTACCAAGAGACCCAGTACTTC. The variable domain in full, completed from reference TRBV7-9 and TRBJ2-5, reads DTGVSQNPRHKITKRGQNVTFRCDPISEHNRLYWYRQTLGQGPEFLTYFQNEAQLEKSRLLSDRFSAERPKGSFSTLEIQRTEQGDSAMYLCASSHSGDYQETQYFGPGTRLLVL.